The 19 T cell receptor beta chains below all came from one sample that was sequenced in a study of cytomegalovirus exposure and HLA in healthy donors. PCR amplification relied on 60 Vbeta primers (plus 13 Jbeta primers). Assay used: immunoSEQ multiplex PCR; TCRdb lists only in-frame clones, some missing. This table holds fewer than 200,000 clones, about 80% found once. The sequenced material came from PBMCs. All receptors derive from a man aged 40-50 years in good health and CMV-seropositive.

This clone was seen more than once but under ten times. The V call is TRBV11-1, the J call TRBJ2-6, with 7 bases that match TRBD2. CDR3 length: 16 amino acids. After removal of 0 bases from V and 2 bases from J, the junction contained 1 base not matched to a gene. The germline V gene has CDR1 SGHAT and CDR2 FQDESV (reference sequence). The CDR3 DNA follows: TGTGCCAGCAGCTTAGCCGGGGGGACTGGGGCCAACGTCCTGACTTTC. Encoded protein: CASSLAGGTGANVLTF.

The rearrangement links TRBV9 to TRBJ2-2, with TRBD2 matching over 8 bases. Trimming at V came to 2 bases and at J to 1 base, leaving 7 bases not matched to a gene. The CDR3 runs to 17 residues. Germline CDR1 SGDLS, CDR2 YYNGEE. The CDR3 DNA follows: TGTGCCAGCAGCGTCTATTTTAGCGGGGTGAACACCGGGGAGCTGTTTTTT. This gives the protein CASSVYFSGVNTGELFF.

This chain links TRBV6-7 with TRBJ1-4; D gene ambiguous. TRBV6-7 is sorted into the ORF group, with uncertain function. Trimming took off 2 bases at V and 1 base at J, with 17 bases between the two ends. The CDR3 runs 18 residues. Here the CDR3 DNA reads TGTGCCAGCAGTTACCCGGGGTTGCCCACACAAACTAATGAAAAACTGTTTTTT. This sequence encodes CASSYPGLPTQTNEKLFF.

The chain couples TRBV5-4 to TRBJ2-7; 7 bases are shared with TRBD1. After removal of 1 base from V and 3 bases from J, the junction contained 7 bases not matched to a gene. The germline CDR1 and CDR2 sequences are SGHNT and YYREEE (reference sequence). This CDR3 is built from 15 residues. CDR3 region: CASSLQVQGHYEQYF. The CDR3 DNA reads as TGTGCCAGCAGCTTGCAGGTACAGGGGCACTACGAGCAGTACTTC.

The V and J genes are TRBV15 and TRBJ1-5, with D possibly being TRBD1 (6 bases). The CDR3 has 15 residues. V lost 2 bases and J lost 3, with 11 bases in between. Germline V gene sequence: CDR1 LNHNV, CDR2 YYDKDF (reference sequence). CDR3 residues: CATSRLGGANQPQHF. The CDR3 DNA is TGTGCCACCAGCAGATTAGGGGGTGCCAATCAGCCCCAGCATTTT.

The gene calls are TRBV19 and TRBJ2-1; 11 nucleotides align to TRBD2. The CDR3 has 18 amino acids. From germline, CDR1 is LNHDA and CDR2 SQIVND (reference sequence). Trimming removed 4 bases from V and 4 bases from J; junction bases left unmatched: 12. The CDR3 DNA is TGTGCCAGTAGTAAGGCTCGGGGACTAGCGGAGAGATACAATGAGCAGTTCTTC. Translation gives CASSKARGLAERYNEQFF.

The CDR3 spells CAISERGNHGYTF. DNA for the CDR3: TGTGCCATCAGTGAGCGGGGGAACCATGGCTACACCTTC. This chain joins TRBV10-3 and TRBJ1-2; tentative D call: TRBD1 (5 bases). The germline V gene encodes CDR1 ENHRY and CDR2 SYGVKD. The V end lost 2 bases, the J end lost 6 bases, and 10 bases lay between the germline ends. The CDR3 has 13 amino acids.

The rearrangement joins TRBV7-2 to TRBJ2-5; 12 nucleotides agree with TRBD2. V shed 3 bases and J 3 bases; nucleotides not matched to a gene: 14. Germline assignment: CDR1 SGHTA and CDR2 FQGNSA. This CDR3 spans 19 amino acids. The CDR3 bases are TGTGCCAGCAGCTTGTCAAGGCTAGCGGGAGGGCCGGCCAAAGAGACCCAGTACTTC. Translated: CASSLSRLAGGPAKETQYF.

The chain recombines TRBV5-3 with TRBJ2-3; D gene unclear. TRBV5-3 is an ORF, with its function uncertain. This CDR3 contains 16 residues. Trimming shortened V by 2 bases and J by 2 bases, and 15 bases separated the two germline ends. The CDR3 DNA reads TGTGCCAGAAGCTTTATCCGAGCTCCCTCCACAGATACGCAGTATTTT. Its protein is CARSFIRAPSTDTQYF.

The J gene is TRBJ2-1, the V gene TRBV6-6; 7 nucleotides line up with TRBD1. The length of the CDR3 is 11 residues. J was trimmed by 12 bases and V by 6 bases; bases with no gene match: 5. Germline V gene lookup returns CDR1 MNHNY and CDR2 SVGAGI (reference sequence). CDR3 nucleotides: TGTGCCAGCAGCTTCAGACAGGGGCAGTTCTTC. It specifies CASSFRQGQFF.

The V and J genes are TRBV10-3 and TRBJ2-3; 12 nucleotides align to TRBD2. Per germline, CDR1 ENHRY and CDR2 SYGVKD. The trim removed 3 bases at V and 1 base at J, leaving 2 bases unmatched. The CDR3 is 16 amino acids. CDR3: CAISDRLAGGTDTQYF. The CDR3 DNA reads TGTGCCATCAGTGACCGACTAGCGGGGGGCACAGATACGCAGTATTTT.

The CDR3 DNA is TGCGCCAGCAGCTTGGATATAGAGACGGGGGAGAGGGGCAAGCAGTACTTC. It codes for CASSLDIETGERGKQYF. The chain couples TRBV5-1 to TRBJ2-7; maybe TRBD2 (6 bases). V was pared by 0 bases and J by 8 bases, with 24 bases between. Germline V lookup: CDR1 SGHRS, CDR2 YFSETQ. CDR3 size: 17 residues. Full variable domain (rest looked up from reference TRBV5-1 and TRBJ2-7): KAGVTQTPRYLIKTRGQQVTLSCSPISGHRSVSWYQQTPGQGLQFLFEYFSETQRNKGNFPGRFSGRQFSNSRSEMNVSTLELGDSALYLCASSLDIETGERGKQYFGPGTRLTVT.

CDR3 bases: TGTGCCAGCAGTTTTCGACTGAGCTCCTACAATGAGCAGTTCTTC. It yields the protein CASSFRLSSYNEQFF. The V and J genes are TRBV27 and TRBJ2-1; D uncertain. The V end lost 3 bases, the J end lost 0 bases, and 9 bases lay between the germline ends. Germline V gene lookup returns CDR1 MNHEY and CDR2 SMNVEV (reference sequence). The length of the CDR3 is 15 residues.

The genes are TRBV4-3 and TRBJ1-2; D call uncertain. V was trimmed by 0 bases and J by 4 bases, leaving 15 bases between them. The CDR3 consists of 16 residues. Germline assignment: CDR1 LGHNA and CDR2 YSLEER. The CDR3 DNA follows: TGCGCCAGCAGCCAAGATGCTGCGGGAACTTTCTATGGCTACACCTTC. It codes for CASSQDAAGTFYGYTF.

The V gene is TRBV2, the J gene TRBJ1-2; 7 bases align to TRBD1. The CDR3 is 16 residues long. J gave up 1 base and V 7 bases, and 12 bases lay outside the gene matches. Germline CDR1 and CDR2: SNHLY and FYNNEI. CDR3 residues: CASTQPGTVLNYGYTF. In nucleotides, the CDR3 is TGTGCCAGCACTCAACCCGGGACAGTCCTTAACTATGGCTACACCTTC.

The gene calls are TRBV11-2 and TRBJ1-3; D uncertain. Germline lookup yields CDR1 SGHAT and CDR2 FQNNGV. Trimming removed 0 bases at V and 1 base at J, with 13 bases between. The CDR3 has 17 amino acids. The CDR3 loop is CASSLDGGSGSGNTIYF. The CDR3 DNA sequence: TGTGCCAGCAGCTTAGATGGAGGATCCGGGTCTGGAAACACCATATATTTT.

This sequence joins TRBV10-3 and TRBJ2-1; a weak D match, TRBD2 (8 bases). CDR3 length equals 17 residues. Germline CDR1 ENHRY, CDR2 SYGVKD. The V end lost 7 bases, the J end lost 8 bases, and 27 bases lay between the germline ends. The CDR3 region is CAIKKGAAGAGGYEQFF. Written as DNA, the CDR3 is TGTGCCATCAAAAAGGGGGCGGCTGGGGCGGGAGGTTATGAGCAGTTCTTC.

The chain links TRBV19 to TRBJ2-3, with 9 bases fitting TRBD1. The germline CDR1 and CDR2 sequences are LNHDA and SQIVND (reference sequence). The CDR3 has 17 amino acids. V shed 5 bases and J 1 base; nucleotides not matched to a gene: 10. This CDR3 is CASSPRDRVEGTDTQYF. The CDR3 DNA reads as TGTGCCAGTAGTCCCCGGGACAGGGTGGAAGGCACAGATACGCAGTATTTT.

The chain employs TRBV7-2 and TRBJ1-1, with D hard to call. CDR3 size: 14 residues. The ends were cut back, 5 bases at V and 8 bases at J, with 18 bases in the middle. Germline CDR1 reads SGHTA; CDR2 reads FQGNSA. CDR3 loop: CASSANRAGEEAFF. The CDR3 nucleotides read TGTGCCAGCAGCGCCAACCGGGCCGGGGAGGAAGCTTTCTTT. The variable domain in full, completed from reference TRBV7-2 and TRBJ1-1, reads GAGVSQSPSNKVTEKGKDVELRCDPISGHTALYWYRQSLGQGLEFLIYFQGNSAPDKSGLPSDRFSAERTGGSVSTLTIQRTQQEDSAVYLCASSANRAGEEAFFGQGTRLTVV.